This TCR beta chain came from a study of CD8+CD57+ T cells in acquired aplastic anemia. Study details: DNA per sorted CD4+ or CD8+ sample ranged about 0.2 to 30 ug, averaging approximately 3.1 ug.

This clonotype has ten or more counts. As yet, its antigen is unknown. Genomic DNA acted as the template from which TCR beta VDJ combination and CDR3 sequence profiling were carried out. TCRdb redid the calling of the reads with MiXCR, one entry per CDR3 protein. The sample consists of some 190,000 distinct CDR3 sequences, 40% to 55% of them appearing once. Overall study results and limits: Controls did not differ significantly from patients in CD8+ Simpson's diversity. Both patients and controls carried the same twenty-nine CD8+ CDR3 sequences.

The source is a human donor in good health. The sequenced sample was sorted CD4+, CD8+, or CD8+CD57+ T cells (not recorded which) from PBMCs.

The CDR3 region is CASSESGRRDNEQFF. CDR3 in DNA: TGTGCCAGCAGCGAAAGCGGGAGGAGGGACAATGAGCAGTTCTTC. The chain recombines TRBV9 with TRBJ2-1, with 9 bases aligning to TRBD2. V shed 3 bases, J shed 5 bases, and the junction held 6 bases outside the gene matches. The germline V gene encodes CDR1 SGDLS and CDR2 YYNGEE. CDR3 length: 15 residues.